Included here is one TCR beta chain sequence, with context. The specificity of this receptor is unknown. No per-base quality is available; no much larger clone lies one base away. TCRdb shows the sequencer as Illumina NovaSeq 6000. TCRalpha and TCRbeta cDNA libraries were built by 5'RACE with constant-segment primers, adding sample barcodes and unique molecular identifiers. Trizol reagent was used to extract RNA from every sample. Amplification of the libraries took two PCR steps, and the second step added a second sample barcode plus Illumina TruSeq adapters. Sequencing of libraries was performed on an Illumina NovaSeq with 2 x 150 bp paired-end reads. In the paper's pipeline: Demultiplexing of reads and collapsing into UMI-guided consensus sequences were performed with migec v1.2.7. Using mixcr v2.1.11, UMI consensuses were aligned to TRA and TRB V and J templates and then assembled into clonotypes. A clonotype was counted as expanded or contracted only when both edgeR and NoisET called the clonotype significant, with the noise models trained on biological replicates. edgeR calls used a false discovery rate-adjusted p below 0.01 and a log2 fold-change threshold of 1. As an exploratory analysis of dynamics, max-normalized trajectories of the 1000 most abundant clonotypes were examined by PCA with hierarchical clustering. Separately sequenced CD4+ and CD8+ repertoires were used to assign a CD4 or CD8 phenotype to each responding clone. TCRdb reprocessing: public reads trimmed at Q25 with fastp, clones called with MiXCR, in-frame beta chains kept. Identical CDR3 protein sequences are pooled into one entry, listed with their most common genes and DNA. TCRdb, not the authors, supplied the V and J calls. The sample data list 150,000 to 200,000 distinct CDR3 sequences, and 20% to 25% of these were observed just once. About 21% of the sample is taken by the ten largest.

The CDR3 holds 15 amino acids from the cysteine to the phenylalanine. The DNA shown is the 45-base CDR3, in frame from base 1. The V end loses 0 bases and the J end loses 3 bases, and a stretch of 9 bases separates them. For CDR1 and CDR2, the germline V gene lists MNHEY and SVGAGI. PBMCs were isolated by Ficoll-Paque density gradient centrifugation. The sample originates from a study of T-cell memory formation after mild COVID-19 (TCRdb year 2021). Regarding the complete study: TCR sequence clusters from the two donors were largely donor specific. Two young, previously healthy adult volunteers, one female and one male, were included in the cohort. In a couple of donors, T-cell clones that expanded and contracted after mild COVID-19 were tracked by sequencing TCRalpha and TCRbeta repertoires over time.

Overall study results and their limits: From day 15 to 85, contracting clones showed balanced CD4/CD8 phenotypes, whereas a second wave of clones that expanded from day 15 to 37 leaned towards CD4+. The study included only a couple of mild cases, and larger cohorts that include severe cases with pre-infection samples were judged to be necessary. SARS-CoV-2 specificity of the second-wave clones peaking on day 37 was not confirmed. Some responding clones were found in pre-infection memory, which suggests that pre-existing cross-reactive memory T cells took part in the SARS-CoV-2 response. Contracting CD4+ clones turned up mainly in the CM and EM memory subsets, whereas EMRA was where CD8+ clones were enriched.

This clonotype was obtained from an adult woman who had mild COVID-19 (a few samples of this study predate the infection). The sample titles of this study are shuffled in the database, so cell type and time point are left out; the donor was told from shared clones. Sample: PBMCs or a T cell subset sorted from them (not recorded which). This receptor chain uses TRBV6-5 and TRBJ1-3; the D gene is perhaps TRBD1, from 5 matching bases. The CDR3 amino acid sequence is: CASSYSVGGGNTIYF. The DNA sequence is given as TGTGCCAGCAGTTACTCGGTTGGGGGTGGAAACACCATATATTTT.